The clone carrying this T cell receptor beta chain was counted ten times or more. This entry comes from a study of T cells in Graves' hyperthyroidism and ophthalmopathy. RNA transcripts gave rise to amplified TCR beta CDR3 regions. TCR CDR3 underwent first-round RT-PCR with the HTBI primer set. Using its own MiXCR run on the multiplex PCR reads, TCRdb lists one record per CDR3 protein. The profile shows 34,000 or so distinct CDR3 sequences, 52% of them singletons. The V segment lost 5 bases and the J segment 7 bases; nucleotides outside the gene matches: 10. The CDR3 covers 15 residues. CDR1 and CDR2 (germline): WSHSY, SAAADI.

Sequenced sample: blood. V and J are TRBV10-2 and TRBJ2-7; 11 positions match TRBD1. This sequence was found in a middle-aged woman with Graves' ophthalmopathy. CDR3 in DNA: TGCGCCAGCAGTTCCGGGACAGGGGGGACCGGGGAGCAGTACTTC. Protein sequence: CASSSGTGGTGEQYF.